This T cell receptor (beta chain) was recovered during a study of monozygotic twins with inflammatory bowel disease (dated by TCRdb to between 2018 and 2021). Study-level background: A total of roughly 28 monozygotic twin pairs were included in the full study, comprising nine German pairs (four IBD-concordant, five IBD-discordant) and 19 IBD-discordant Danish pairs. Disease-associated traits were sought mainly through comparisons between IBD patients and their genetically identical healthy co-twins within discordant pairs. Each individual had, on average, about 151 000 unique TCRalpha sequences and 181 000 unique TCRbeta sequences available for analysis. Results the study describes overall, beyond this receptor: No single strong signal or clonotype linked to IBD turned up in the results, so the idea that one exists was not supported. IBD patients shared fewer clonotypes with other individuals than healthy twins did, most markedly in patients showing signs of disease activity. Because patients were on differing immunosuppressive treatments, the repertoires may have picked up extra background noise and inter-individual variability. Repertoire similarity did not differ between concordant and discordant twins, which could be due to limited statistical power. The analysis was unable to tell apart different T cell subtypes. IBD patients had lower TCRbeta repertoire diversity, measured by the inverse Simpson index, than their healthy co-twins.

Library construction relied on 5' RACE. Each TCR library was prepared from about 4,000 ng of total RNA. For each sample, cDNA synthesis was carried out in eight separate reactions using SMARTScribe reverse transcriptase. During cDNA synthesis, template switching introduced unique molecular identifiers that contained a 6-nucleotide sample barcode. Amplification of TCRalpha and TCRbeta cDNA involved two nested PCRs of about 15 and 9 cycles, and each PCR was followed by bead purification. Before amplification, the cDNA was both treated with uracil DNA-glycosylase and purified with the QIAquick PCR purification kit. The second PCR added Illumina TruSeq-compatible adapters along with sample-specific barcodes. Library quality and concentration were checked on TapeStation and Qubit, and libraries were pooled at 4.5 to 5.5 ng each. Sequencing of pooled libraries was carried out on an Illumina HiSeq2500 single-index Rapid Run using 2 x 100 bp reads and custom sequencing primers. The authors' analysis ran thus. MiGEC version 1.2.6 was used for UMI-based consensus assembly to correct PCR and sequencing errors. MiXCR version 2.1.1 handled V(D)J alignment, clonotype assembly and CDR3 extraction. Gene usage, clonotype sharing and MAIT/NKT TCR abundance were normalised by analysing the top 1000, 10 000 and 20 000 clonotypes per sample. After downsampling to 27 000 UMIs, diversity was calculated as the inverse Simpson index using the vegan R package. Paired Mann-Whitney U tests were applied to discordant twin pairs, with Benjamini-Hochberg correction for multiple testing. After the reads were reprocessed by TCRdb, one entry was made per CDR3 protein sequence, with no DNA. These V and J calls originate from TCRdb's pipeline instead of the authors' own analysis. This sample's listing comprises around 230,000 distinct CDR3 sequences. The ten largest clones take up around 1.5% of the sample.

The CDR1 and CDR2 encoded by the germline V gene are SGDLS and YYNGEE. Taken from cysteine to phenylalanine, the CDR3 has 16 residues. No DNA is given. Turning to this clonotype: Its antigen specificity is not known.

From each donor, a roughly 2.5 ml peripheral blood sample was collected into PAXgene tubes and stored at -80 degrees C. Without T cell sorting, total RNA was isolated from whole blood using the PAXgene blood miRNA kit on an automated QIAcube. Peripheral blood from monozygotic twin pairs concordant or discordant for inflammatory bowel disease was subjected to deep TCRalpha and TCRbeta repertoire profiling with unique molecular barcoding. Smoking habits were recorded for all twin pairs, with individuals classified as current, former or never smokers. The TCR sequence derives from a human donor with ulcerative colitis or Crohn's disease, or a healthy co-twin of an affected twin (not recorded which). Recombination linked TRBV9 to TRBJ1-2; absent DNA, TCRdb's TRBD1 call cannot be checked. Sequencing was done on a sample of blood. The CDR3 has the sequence CASSGHPWDANYGYTF.